What follows are 6 T cell receptor beta chains derived from one specimen sequenced in a study of cytomegalovirus exposure and HLA in healthy donors. TCRdb's table, derived via immunoSEQ multiplex PCR, lists solely in-frame clones and lacks some. Of 100,000 to 150,000 clones in the sample, more than 70% were seen once. Sequencing used PBMCs. These receptors were obtained from a man in his thirties or forties in good health and CMV-seronegative.

The V gene is TRBV4-2, the J gene TRBJ2-5; the match to TRBD2 covers 7 bases. Germline assignment: CDR1 LGHNA and CDR2 YNFKEQ. Trimming took 4 bases from V and 3 from J; bases not matched to a gene: 11. The CDR3 covers 16 residues. The CDR3 nucleotides are TGTGCCAGCAGCCTTTCGGGAGGCGGGAGTAAAGAGACCCAGTACTTC. It yields the protein CASSLSGGGSKETQYF.

The sample holds a few counts of this clone. The rearrangement joins TRBV4-2 to TRBJ1-5, with D possibly being TRBD1 (6 bases). The CDR3 consists of 16 residues. Germline V lookup: CDR1 LGHNA, CDR2 YNFKEQ. Trimming removed 1 base at V and 3 bases at J, with 13 bases between. The CDR3 sequence is CASSQAAWDNNQPQHF. As DNA, the CDR3 is TGTGCCAGCAGCCAAGCGGCGTGGGACAACAATCAGCCCCAGCATTTT.

CDR3 sequence reads: CASSSGSRTDTQYF. The CDR3, as DNA: TGTGCCAGCAGTTCCGGGAGTAGGACAGATACGCAGTATTTT. The rearrangement uses TRBV6-5 and TRBJ2-3, with TRBD2 as a possible D gene (6 bases). Trimming removed 4 bases at V and 3 bases at J, with 11 bases between. This CDR3 contains 14 residues. Per germline, CDR1 MNHEY and CDR2 SVGAGI.

The gene calls are TRBV6-1 and TRBJ1-1; D ambiguous. Trimming shortened V by 2 bases and J by 4 bases, and 14 bases separated the two germline ends. The germline V gene encodes CDR1 MNHNS and CDR2 SASEGT. CDR3 length: 15 residues. The CDR3 loop is CASSESRWGGTEAFF. In nucleotides, the CDR3 is TGTGCCAGCAGTGAATCCAGGTGGGGAGGCACTGAAGCTTTCTTT.

The rearrangement links TRBV5-4 to TRBJ2-1; TRBD2 aligns across 13 bases. The CDR3 totals 18 residues. The junction had 10 bases not matched to a gene; V was cut back by 4 bases and J by 3 bases. CDR1 and CDR2 from the germline V gene are SGHNT and YYREEE (reference sequence). The CDR3 region is CASSTWTSGSSYYNEQFF. CDR3 coding DNA: TGTGCCAGCAGCACATGGACTAGCGGGAGTTCATACTACAATGAGCAGTTCTTC.

The chain joins TRBV9 to TRBJ1-6; perhaps TRBD1 as D (5 bases). With 2 bases removed from V and 7 bases from J, the gap between germline ends came to 13 bases. This CDR3 contains 15 residues. Germline CDR1 reads SGDLS; CDR2 reads YYNGEE. CDR3 sequence: CASSVGSGSNSPLHF. The DNA for the CDR3 is TGTGCCAGCAGCGTTGGTTCAGGGTCGAATTCACCCCTCCACTTT.